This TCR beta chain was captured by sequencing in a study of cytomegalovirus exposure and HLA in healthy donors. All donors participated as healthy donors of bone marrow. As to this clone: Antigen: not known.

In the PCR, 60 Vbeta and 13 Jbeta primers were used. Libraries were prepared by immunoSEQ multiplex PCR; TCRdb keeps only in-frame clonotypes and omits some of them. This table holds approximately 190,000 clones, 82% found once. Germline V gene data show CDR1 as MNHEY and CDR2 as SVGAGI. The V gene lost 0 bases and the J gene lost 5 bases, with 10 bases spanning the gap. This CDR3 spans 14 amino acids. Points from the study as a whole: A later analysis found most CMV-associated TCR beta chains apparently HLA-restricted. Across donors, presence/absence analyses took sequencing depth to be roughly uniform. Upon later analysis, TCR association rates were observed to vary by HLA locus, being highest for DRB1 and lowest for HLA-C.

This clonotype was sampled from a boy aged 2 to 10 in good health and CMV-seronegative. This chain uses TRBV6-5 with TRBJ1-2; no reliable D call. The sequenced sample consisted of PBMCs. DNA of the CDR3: TGTGCCAGCAGTTACTCCATAGTCGGTTATGGCTACACCTTC. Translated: CASSYSIVGYGYTF.